These 29 T cell receptor beta chains share one sample of origin, sequenced in a study of cytomegalovirus exposure and HLA in healthy donors. PCR used 60 Vbeta primers and 13 Jbeta primers. Generated by immunoSEQ multiplex PCR, the TCRdb table keeps only in-frame clones and is missing some. The table lists some 110,000 clones, 70% to 80% of them singletons. Sequenced material: PBMCs. Receptors were obtained from a man aged 50 or older in good health and CMV-seropositive.

This clone was detected only once. The V gene is TRBV6-1, the J gene TRBJ2-7, with a possible D match to TRBD2 (5 bases). The CDR3 has 14 residues. V lost 7 bases and J lost 3, with 16 bases in between. In germline, CDR1 is MNHNS, CDR2 SASEGT. The CDR3 protein is CASTPPADFYEQYF. CDR3 in DNA: TGTGCCAGCACCCCCCCAGCGGACTTCTACGAGCAGTACTTC.

The V gene is TRBV5-1, the J gene TRBJ1-1, with a weak D call TRBD1 (5 bases). This CDR3 has 14 amino acids. Germline V lookup: CDR1 SGHRS, CDR2 YFSETQ. V lost 3 bases, J lost 11 bases, and 20 bases lay in between. The CDR3 DNA reads TGCGCCAGCAGCTATAGGGGTGGGTCCATTGGTGCTTTCTTT. Translation gives CASSYRGGSIGAFF. Complete variable domain (other parts from reference TRBV5-1 and TRBJ1-1): KAGVTQTPRYLIKTRGQQVTLSCSPISGHRSVSWYQQTPGQGLQFLFEYFSETQRNKGNFPGRFSGRQFSNSRSEMNVSTLELGDSALYLCASSYRGGSIGAFFGQGTRLTVV.

The rearrangement uses TRBV6-5 and TRBJ1-2, with D unresolved. This CDR3 contains 11 residues. With 2 bases removed from V and 14 bases from J, the gap between germline ends came to 12 bases. Germline V gives CDR1 MNHEY, CDR2 SVGAGI. DNA for the CDR3: TGTGCCAGCAGTTACGGGAGGGATGTTACCTTC. As protein: CASSYGRDVTF.

The V gene is TRBV6-6, the J gene TRBJ2-7; TRBD2 matches 7 bases. Per germline, CDR1 MNHNY and CDR2 SVGAGI (reference sequence). The CDR3 runs 10 residues. V lost 8 bases, J lost 12 bases, and 7 bases stayed unmatched. CDR3 coding DNA: TGTGCCAGCGGCTCGGGACTAAGGTACTTC. Its protein product is CASGSGLRYF.

V and J are TRBV7-2 and TRBJ1-2; TRBD1 is a possible D gene (5 bases). Trimming removed 0 bases at V and 5 bases at J, with 16 bases between. The germline V gene has CDR1 SGHTA and CDR2 FQGNSA. This CDR3 region has 16 residues. CDR3 bases: TGTGCCAGCAGCTTAGCGTCGCGGCAGGGCTTATATGGCTACACCTTC. This codes for CASSLASRQGLYGYTF.

This CDR3 reads CASRTQGFGPGELFF. The CDR3 nucleotides read TGTGCCAGCAGGACACAGGGGTTCGGACCCGGGGAGCTGTTTTTT. The gene calls are TRBV27 and TRBJ2-2; 7 bases map to TRBD1. The V gene end was trimmed by 6 bases and the J gene end by 6 bases; junction bases not matched to a gene: 10. The CDR3 is made up of 15 amino acids. CDR1 and CDR2 (germline): MNHEY, SMNVEV (reference sequence).

As regards this clone: This sample includes further DNA sequences coding for the same CDR3. The V and J genes are TRBV2 and TRBJ2-1; D ambiguous. Germline CDR1 SNHLY, CDR2 FYNNEI. The germline V and J ends were trimmed by 5 bases and 4 bases, with 3 bases remaining between them. This CDR3 is 11 amino acids long. CDR3: CASSLYNEQFF. DNA of the CDR3: TGTGCCAGCAGTCTTTACAATGAGCAGTTCTTC. Based on the CDR3 plus reference TRBV2 and TRBJ2-1, the full variable domain is EPEVTQTPSHQVTQMGQEVILRCVPISNHLYFYWYRQILGQKVEFLVSFYNNEISEKSEIFDDQFSVERPDGSNFTLKIRSTKLEDSAMYFCASSLYNEQFFGPGTRLTVL.

This rearrangement joins TRBV5-6 to TRBJ2-7, with TRBD1 matching over 7 bases. The CDR3 consists of 15 residues. With 0 bases clipped from V and 0 bases from J, the junction kept 3 bases outside the gene matches. Germline CDR1 is SGHDT and CDR2 is YYEEEE. CDR3 nucleotide sequence: TGTGCCAGCAGCTTGGAAGGGGGCGTCTCCTACGAGCAGTACTTC. Residues: CASSLEGGVSYEQYF.

This clone was detected only a few times. This rearrangement joins TRBV9 to TRBJ2-3; 7 bases line up with TRBD2. The V and J ends lost 3 bases and 1 base, in that order; junction bases with no gene match: 2. The CDR3 sequence is 14 residues long. Germline-derived CDR1 and CDR2 are SGDLS and YYNGEE. The CDR3 here is CASSALAGTDTQYF. CDR3 bases: TGTGCCAGCAGCGCCCTAGCGGGCACAGATACGCAGTATTTT.

The sample holds a few counts of this clone. The V gene is TRBV6-6, the J gene TRBJ1-3; no definite D call. V lost 2 bases and J 0 bases, leaving 5 bases between the germline ends. Germline assignment: CDR1 MNHNY and CDR2 SVGAGI (reference sequence). The CDR3 totals 14 residues. The CDR3 DNA is TGTGCCAGCAGTTACGGCGGCTCTGGAAACACCATATATTTT. This gives the protein CASSYGGSGNTIYF.

The chain employs TRBV4-2 and TRBJ2-3, with 10 bases fitting TRBD2. This CDR3 is 16 amino acids long. CDR1 is LGHNA and CDR2 is YNFKEQ in the germline V gene. The V gene end was trimmed by 2 bases and the J gene end by 5 bases; junction bases not matched to a gene: 7. The CDR3 protein is CASSQRSGGLEDTQYF. The CDR3 region has the DNA TGTGCCAGCAGCCAACGTAGCGGGGGGCTCGAAGATACGCAGTATTTT.

This clone turned up a few times. The chain is built from TRBV2 and TRBJ1-2; D remains ambiguous. From germline, CDR1 is SNHLY and CDR2 FYNNEI. V was cut by 7 bases and J by 6 bases, with 15 bases left in between. This CDR3 is 13 amino acids long. This CDR3 is CASIPLIADGYTF. The CDR3 coding sequence is TGTGCCAGCATTCCCCTGATAGCGGATGGCTACACCTTC.

The chain has TRBV18 and TRBJ1-2, with D unclear. The germline gives CDR1 KGHSH, CDR2 LQKENI. The CDR3 length is 13 residues. With 4 bases removed from V and 4 bases from J, the gap between germline ends came to 10 bases. CDR3 region: CASSREGGYGYTF. DNA of the CDR3: TGTGCCAGCTCACGAGAGGGAGGCTATGGCTACACCTTC.

By frequency in the sample, this clone is medium-sized. The chain has TRBV10-1 and TRBJ2-5, with D maybe TRBD2 (5 bases). V gave up 10 bases and J gave up 2 bases, with 11 bases separating them. In germline, CDR1 is WNHNN, CDR2 SYGVQD (reference sequence). The CDR3 runs to 12 residues. The DNA for the CDR3 is TGCGCCATCAAGGACTGGCAAGAGACCCAGTACTTC. This codes for CAIKDWQETQYF.

This clone was detected a few times. This chain connects TRBV4-1 to TRBJ2-5; D is perhaps TRBD2 (6 bases). This CDR3 has 16 amino acids. Germline loops: CDR1 MGHRA, CDR2 YSYEKL. V was clipped by 0 bases and J by 0 bases, with 11 bases between them. The CDR3 protein is CASSQDFRDYQETQYF. CDR3 coding DNA: TGCGCCAGCAGCCAAGACTTCCGGGACTACCAAGAGACCCAGTACTTC.

The chain recombines TRBV19 with TRBJ1-1; TRBD1 aligns across 7 bases. This CDR3 spans 14 amino acids. CDR1 and CDR2 from the germline V gene are LNHDA and SQIVND (reference sequence). V shed 4 bases and J 1 base; nucleotides not matched to a gene: 3. CDR3: CASSTYRGNTEAFF. Written as DNA, the CDR3 is TGTGCCAGTAGTACATACAGGGGGAACACTGAAGCTTTCTTT.

The V gene is TRBV5-1, the J gene TRBJ1-5, with no clear D. This CDR3 spans 15 amino acids. The V and J ends lost 0 bases and 3 bases respectively, with 10 bases between them. Germline V gene sequence: CDR1 SGHRS, CDR2 YFSETQ. CDR3 coding DNA: TGCGCCAGCAGCTTGGAGCCATTAACCAATCAGCCCCAGCATTTT. It is translated as CASSLEPLTNQPQHF.

The rearrangement joins TRBV28 to TRBJ2-7; D is unresolved. The germline CDR1 and CDR2 sequences are MDHEN and SYDVKM. Trimming took 6 bases from V and 3 from J, leaving 9 bases between them. This CDR3 spans 12 amino acids. CDR3 residues: CASSSYFYEQYF. DNA of the CDR3: TGTGCCAGCAGCTCGTATTTCTACGAGCAGTACTTC. Based on the CDR3 plus reference TRBV28 and TRBJ2-7, the full variable domain is DVKVTQSSRYLVKRTGEKVFLECVQDMDHENMFWYRQDPGLGLRLIYFSYDVKMKEKGDIPEGYSVSREKKERFSLILESASTNQTSMYLCASSSYFYEQYFGPGTRLTVT.

V usage is TRBV5-4 and J usage is TRBJ1-2, with D hard to call. The germline CDR1 and CDR2 sequences are SGHNT and YYREEE (reference sequence). This CDR3 region has 16 residues. V gave up 0 bases and J gave up 4 bases, with 16 bases separating them. CDR3 in DNA: TGTGCCAGCAGCTTGGGGGGAGACCCTCGGGGCTATGGCTACACCTTC. This encodes CASSLGGDPRGYGYTF.

This clone was seen a handful of times. V gene TRBV19 combines with J gene TRBJ2-5; the D gene is possibly TRBD1 (6 bases). The germline V gene encodes CDR1 LNHDA and CDR2 SQIVND (reference sequence). The V end was cut by 3 bases, the J end by 5 bases, with 13 bases between. The CDR3 consists of 14 residues. Here the CDR3 DNA reads TGTGCCAGTAGTATTCCAGGGGAACGGGAGACCCAGTACTTC. Translated, it gives CASSIPGERETQYF.

V is TRBV6-1 and J is TRBJ2-5; 10 bases map to TRBD2. The ends lost 4 bases at V and 5 bases at J; junction bases unmatched: 10. Germline V lookup: CDR1 MNHNS, CDR2 SASEGT. The CDR3 has 16 amino acids. CDR3 sequence (DNA): TGTGCCAGCAGTGCTCTAGCGGGAGTCCGCCAGGAGACCCAGTACTTC. This translates into CASSALAGVRQETQYF.

The chain carries TRBV5-4 and TRBJ2-1; 7 bases are shared with TRBD1. Unmatched junction bases numbered 7, after V lost 2 bases and J lost 2 bases. The CDR3 has 16 amino acids. Per germline, CDR1 SGHNT and CDR2 YYREEE (reference sequence). Here the CDR3 reads CASSLGDRAAYNEQFF. The CDR3 DNA sequence: TGTGCCAGCAGCTTAGGAGACAGGGCTGCCTACAATGAGCAGTTCTTC.

The V and J genes are TRBV7-2 and TRBJ2-3; 7 nucleotides match TRBD2. Germline CDR1 SGHTA, CDR2 FQGNSA. The V segment lost 5 bases and the J segment 9 bases; nucleotides outside the gene matches: 11. There are 14 residues in the CDR3. CDR3 sequence reads: CASSLGTTAQTQYF. The CDR3 DNA sequence: TGTGCCAGCAGCCTTGGGACTACAGCTCAAACGCAGTATTTT.

This chain links TRBV6-5 with TRBJ2-3, with D perhaps matching TRBD1 (5 bases). This CDR3 spans 14 amino acids. Germline values: CDR1 MNHEY, CDR2 SVGAGI. Trimming took 2 bases from V and 4 from J, leaving 10 bases between them. Here the CDR3 DNA reads TGTGCCAGCAGTTACCGTCAGGGCTCAGATACGCAGTATTTT. Encoded protein: CASSYRQGSDTQYF.

This chain connects TRBV7-9 to TRBJ1-2, with 7 bases fitting TRBD1. J lost 8 bases, V lost 3 bases, and 9 bases had no gene match. CDR1 is SEHNR, CDR2 FQNEAQ, per germline (reference sequence). The CDR3 totals 14 residues. In nucleotides, the CDR3 is TGTGCCAGCAGCTTGACGACAGGGCTTGGCGGCTACACCTTC. This sequence encodes CASSLTTGLGGYTF.

This rearrangement joins TRBV7-9 to TRBJ1-2; 9 nucleotides align to TRBD1. Germline V gene data show CDR1 as SEHNR and CDR2 as FQNEAQ (reference sequence). CDR3 size: 15 residues. The ends lost 4 bases at V and 5 bases at J; junction bases unmatched: 8. DNA for the CDR3: TGTGCCAGCAGCTCGCCGGGACAGGGCTTATATGGCTACACCTTC. Translated: CASSSPGQGLYGYTF.

This chain uses TRBV14 with TRBJ2-7; weak D call: TRBD1 (5 bases). V dropped 2 bases and J dropped 9 bases, with 11 bases sitting between them. Germline V gives CDR1 SGHDN, CDR2 FVKESK. The CDR3 has 12 amino acids. In DNA, the CDR3 is TGTGCCAGCAGCCAACAGGGAATTAGGCAGTACTTC. It translates to CASSQQGIRQYF.

V is TRBV7-8 and J is TRBJ1-6, with TRBD1 matching 8 bases. From germline, CDR1 is SGHVS and CDR2 FQNEAQ. The CDR3 covers 15 residues. Trimming removed 2 bases from V and 7 bases from J; junction bases left unmatched: 4. The CDR3 DNA reads as TGTGCCAGCAGCTTACAGGGGGCGATGAATTCACCCCTCCACTTT. It encodes CASSLQGAMNSPLHF.

V is TRBV18 and J is TRBJ2-6, with D tentatively TRBD1 (5 bases). The CDR3 loop spans 15 amino acids. V was pared by 3 bases and J by 3 bases, with 9 bases between. Looked up from germline, CDR1 is KGHSH and CDR2 is LQKENI. The CDR3 loop reads CASSPLRDGANVLTF. Written as DNA, the CDR3 is TGTGCCAGCTCACCCCTCAGGGATGGGGCCAACGTCCTGACTTTC.